These 21 T cell receptor beta chains share one sample of origin, sequenced in a study of Ad26.COV2.S vaccination and SARS-CoV-2 variants. Sequenced by immunoSEQ multiplex PCR; TCRdb stores in-frame clones only, minus some. Among 350,000 to 400,000 clones listed, approximately 91% were seen once. Indicated treatment: 19 received Ad26.COV2.S at low or high dose, single or two shots; several received placebo; per-sample allocation not given. The investigators took samples on day 63 after the first vaccine or placebo injection. Sequenced here: peripheral blood, sampled in a trial of Ad26.COV2.S vaccine versus placebo. These receptors came from a person between 18 and 65 years old who received the Ad26.COV2.S COVID-19 vaccine or a placebo.

V is TRBV6-2 or TRBV6-3 and J is TRBJ1-5, with D possibly matching TRBD1 (5 bases). The CDR3 sequence is 15 residues long. The V gene lost 5 bases and the J gene lost 2 bases, with 13 bases spanning the gap. Looked up from germline, CDR1 is MNHEY and CDR2 is SVGEGT. The CDR3 spells CASSLGVGRNQPQHF. Here the CDR3 DNA reads TGTGCCAGCAGTCTGGGGGTTGGGCGCAATCAGCCCCAGCATTTT.

This clone was detected only a few times. This sequence joins TRBV10-3 and TRBJ1-5, with D uncertain. This CDR3 contains 15 residues. Per germline, CDR1 ENHRY and CDR2 SYGVKD. Deletions cut 0 bases from V and 0 bases from J, with 6 bases between. CDR3 nucleotides: TGTGCCATCAGTGAGTCGAGCTATAGCAATCAGCCCCAGCATTTT. Translated, it gives CAISESSYSNQPQHF.

The V call is TRBV6-1, the J call TRBJ2-5, with D tentatively TRBD1 (5 bases). The CDR3 runs 15 residues. V dropped 3 bases and J dropped 5 bases, with 16 bases sitting between them. Germline CDR1 is MNHNS and CDR2 is SASEGT. This chain's CDR3 is CASSESNSGRETQYF. For the CDR3, the DNA is TGTGCCAGCAGTGAGAGTAACTCAGGGCGGGAGACCCAGTACTTC.

This chain joins TRBV3-1 (or the pseudogene TRBV3-2) and TRBJ2-1; D perhaps matches TRBD2 (6 bases). The CDR3 has 14 residues. V was shortened by 4 bases and J by 6 bases, with 13 bases between the two germline ends. The V gene's germline CDR1 is LGHDT and CDR2 YNNKEL (reference sequence). The CDR3 DNA sequence: TGTGCCAGCAGCCGCGCCGGGACTTTCAATGAGCAGTTCTTC. This sequence encodes CASSRAGTFNEQFF.

Note on this clone: Different DNA sequences within this sample yield the same CDR3. The rearrangement uses TRBV5-1 and TRBJ1-1, with D perhaps matching TRBD1 (6 bases). Per the germline V gene, CDR1 is SGHRS and CDR2 is YFSETQ. The CDR3 covers 14 residues. V lost 0 bases to trimming and J lost 5 bases, with 11 bases between them. CDR3 protein: CASSLDGGRTEAFF. The CDR3 DNA sequence: TGCGCCAGCAGCTTGGATGGGGGCAGGACTGAAGCTTTCTTT. Looking up the rest from reference TRBV5-1 and TRBJ1-1 gives the full variable domain: KAGVTQTPRYLIKTRGQQVTLSCSPISGHRSVSWYQQTPGQGLQFLFEYFSETQRNKGNFPGRFSGRQFSNSRSEMNVSTLELGDSALYLCASSLDGGRTEAFFGQGTRLTVV.

Only a few counts were recorded for this clone. The chain carries TRBV10-1 and TRBJ2-7; D perhaps matches TRBD1 (5 bases). The CDR3 has 14 residues. Germline-derived CDR1 and CDR2 are WNHNN and SYGVQD (reference sequence). The germline V and J ends were trimmed by 8 bases and 1 base, with 15 bases remaining between them. DNA for the CDR3: TGCGCCAGCGAGCCCATGACAGAGTCCTACGAGCAGTACTTC. Translation: CASEPMTESYEQYF.

V is TRBV27 and J is TRBJ1-2, with D possibly TRBD1 on 5 matching bases. Germline values: CDR1 MNHEY, CDR2 SMNVEV (reference sequence). The CDR3 covers 12 residues. Deletions cut 8 bases from V and 0 bases from J, with 7 bases between. DNA for the CDR3: TGTGCCAGCCGGGGCCCTAACTATGGCTACACCTTC. Translated, it gives CASRGPNYGYTF.

The V call is TRBV7-7, the J call TRBJ2-2, with 8 bases aligning to TRBD1. CDR1 and CDR2 (germline): SSHAT, FNYEAQ (reference sequence). V trimming: 3 bases; J trimming: 3 bases; junction bases outside the gene matches: 9. There are 17 residues in the CDR3. CDR3 sequence: CASSLAMTGVHTGELFF. DNA of the CDR3: TGTGCCAGCAGCTTGGCCATGACAGGGGTTCACACCGGGGAGCTGTTTTTT.

CDR3 DNA: TGTGCCAGCAGCTTGGGTCTAGCAGGTAAAGAGACCCAGTACTTC. The encoded protein is CASSLGLAGKETQYF. V and J are TRBV5-4 and TRBJ2-5; D is possibly TRBD2 (5 bases). Germline lookup yields CDR1 SGHNT and CDR2 YYREEE (reference sequence). Trimming took 0 bases from V and 3 from J, leaving 12 bases between them. The CDR3 is 15 residues long.

The rearrangement links TRBV18 to TRBJ1-2, with D unresolved. V lost 3 bases to trimming and J lost 3 bases, with 8 bases between them. The CDR3 has 13 residues. Germline V gene data show CDR1 as KGHSH and CDR2 as LQKENI. The CDR3 DNA reads TGTGCCAGCTCACCCGACGGGGACTATGGCTACACCTTC. As protein: CASSPDGDYGYTF.

This chain joins TRBV6-1 and TRBJ1-5; tentative D call: TRBD1 (6 bases). Germline V CDR1 and CDR2: MNHNS, SASEGT. The CDR3 sequence is 15 residues long. V was shortened by 6 bases and J by 1 base, with 13 bases between the two germline ends. Here the CDR3 DNA reads TGTGCCAGCAGGGGGGGAGGACAGAGCAATCAGCCCCAGCATTTT. As protein: CASRGGGQSNQPQHF.

The rearrangement uses TRBV10-1 and TRBJ2-7; 7 bases map to TRBD2. With 4 bases clipped from V and 0 bases from J, the junction kept 6 bases outside the gene matches. This CDR3 spans 15 amino acids. Germline V gives CDR1 WNHNN, CDR2 SYGVQD (reference sequence). The CDR3 DNA follows: TGCGCCAGCAGTGGGGGGGGACGGGACTCCTACGAGCAGTACTTC. It codes for CASSGGGRDSYEQYF.

This chain connects TRBV27 to TRBJ2-2; no clear D gene. V lost 0 bases and J 2 bases, leaving 10 bases between the germline ends. The CDR3 is 16 residues long. Per germline, CDR1 MNHEY and CDR2 SMNVEV (reference sequence). The CDR3 DNA reads as TGTGCCAGCAGTTTATCGGGATCATTTAACACCGGGGAGCTGTTTTTT. The encoded protein is CASSLSGSFNTGELFF.

The sample holds a few counts of this clone. The rearrangement links TRBV5-1 to TRBJ1-1; no firm D call. V was shortened by 1 base and J by 2 bases, with 9 bases between the two germline ends. Germline CDR1 and CDR2: SGHRS and YFSETQ. The length of the CDR3 is 14 residues. This CDR3 is CASSLLGRNTEAFF. CDR3 DNA sequence: TGCGCCAGCAGCTTGTTAGGGCGCAACACTGAAGCTTTCTTT.

This chain joins TRBV4-1 and TRBJ2-7, with D maybe TRBD2 (5 bases). V lost 3 bases, J lost 6 bases, and 12 bases lay in between. The CDR3 runs 13 residues. Germline CDR1 MGHRA, CDR2 YSYEKL. The CDR3 DNA sequence: TGCGCCAGCAGCCAGGGCGGGTGGACCGAGCAGTACTTC. Protein sequence: CASSQGGWTEQYF.

A few counts support this clone. V is TRBV28 and J is TRBJ2-7; no definite D call. This CDR3 comprises 12 residues. The germline CDR1 and CDR2 sequences are MDHEN and SYDVKM. The V gene lost 6 bases and the J gene lost 4 bases, with 10 bases spanning the gap. This CDR3 reads CASSANLYEQYF. The CDR3 bases are TGTGCCAGCAGCGCGAACCTTTACGAGCAGTACTTC.

This chain connects TRBV3-1 (or the pseudogene TRBV3-2) to TRBJ1-1, with D maybe TRBD1 (5 bases). The CDR3 loop spans 13 amino acids. Per the germline V gene, CDR1 is LGHDT and CDR2 is YNNKEL (reference sequence). Trimming cost V 5 bases and J 1 base, with 8 bases left between them. DNA of the CDR3: TGTGCCAGCAGCTGGGGGGGGAACACTGAAGCTTTCTTT. Its protein product is CASSWGGNTEAFF.

There are a few counts of this clone. The V gene is TRBV19, the J gene TRBJ1-1, with a weak D call TRBD1 (6 bases). This CDR3 is built from 14 residues. V was clipped by 4 bases and J by 4 bases, with 13 bases between them. Looked up from germline, CDR1 is LNHDA and CDR2 is SQIVND (reference sequence). The CDR3: CASSKGHSSTEAFF. The CDR3 nucleotides are TGTGCCAGTAGTAAGGGACATTCCAGCACTGAAGCTTTCTTT.

CDR3 sequence (DNA): TGTGCCAGCAGTGAATTCTGGGACGAGCAGTACTTC. Protein product: CASSEFWDEQYF. V and J are TRBV6-1 and TRBJ2-7, with D unresolved. CDR3 length: 12 amino acids. Deletions cut 2 bases from V and 5 bases from J, with 7 bases between. Germline CDR1 MNHNS, CDR2 SASEGT.

The rearrangement joins TRBV4-1 to TRBJ1-2; 7 positions match TRBD1. This CDR3 region has 15 residues. V shed 3 bases and J 4 bases; nucleotides not matched to a gene: 8. Germline CDR1 is MGHRA and CDR2 is YSYEKL. The CDR3: CASSQLPGQLYGYTF. CDR3 coding DNA: TGCGCCAGCAGCCAGCTTCCGGGACAGCTCTATGGCTACACCTTC.

The chain uses TRBV5-5 and TRBJ1-3; no firm D call. This CDR3 comprises 13 residues. Germline V lookup: CDR1 SGHKS, CDR2 YYEKEE (reference sequence). V dropped 0 bases and J dropped 3 bases, with 4 bases sitting between them. The CDR3 spells CASSLDFGNTIYF. CDR3 coding DNA: TGTGCCAGCAGCTTGGATTTTGGAAACACCATATATTTT.